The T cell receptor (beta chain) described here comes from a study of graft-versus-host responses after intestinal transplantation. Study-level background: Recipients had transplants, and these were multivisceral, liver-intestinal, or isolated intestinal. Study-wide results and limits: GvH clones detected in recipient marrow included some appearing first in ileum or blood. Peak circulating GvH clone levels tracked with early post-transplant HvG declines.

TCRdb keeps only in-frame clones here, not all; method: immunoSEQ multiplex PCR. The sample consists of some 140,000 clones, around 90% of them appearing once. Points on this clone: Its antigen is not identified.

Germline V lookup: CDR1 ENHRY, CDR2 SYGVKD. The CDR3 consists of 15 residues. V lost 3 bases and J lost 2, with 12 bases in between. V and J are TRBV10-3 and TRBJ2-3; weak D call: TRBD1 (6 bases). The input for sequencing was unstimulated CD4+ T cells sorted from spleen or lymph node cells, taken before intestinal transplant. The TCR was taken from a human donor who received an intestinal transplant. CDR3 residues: CAISEQGSPTDTQYF. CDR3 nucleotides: TGTGCCATCAGTGAACAGGGATCCCCCACAGATACGCAGTATTTT.